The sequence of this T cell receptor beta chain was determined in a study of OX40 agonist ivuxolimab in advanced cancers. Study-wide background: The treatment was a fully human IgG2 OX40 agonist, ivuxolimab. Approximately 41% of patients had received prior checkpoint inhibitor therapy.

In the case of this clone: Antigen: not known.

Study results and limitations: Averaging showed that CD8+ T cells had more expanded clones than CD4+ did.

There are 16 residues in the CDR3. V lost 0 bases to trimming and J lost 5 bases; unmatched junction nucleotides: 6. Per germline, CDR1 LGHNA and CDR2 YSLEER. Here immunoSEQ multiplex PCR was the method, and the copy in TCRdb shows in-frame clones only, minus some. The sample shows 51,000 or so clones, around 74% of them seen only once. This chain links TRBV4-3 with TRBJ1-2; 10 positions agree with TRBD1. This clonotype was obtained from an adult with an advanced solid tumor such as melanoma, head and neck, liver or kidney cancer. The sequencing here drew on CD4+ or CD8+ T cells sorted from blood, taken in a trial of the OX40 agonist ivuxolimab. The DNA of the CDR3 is TGCGCCAGCAGCCAAGAAGGCGCGGACAGGGGGTATGGCTACACCTTC. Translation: CASSQEGADRGYGYTF.